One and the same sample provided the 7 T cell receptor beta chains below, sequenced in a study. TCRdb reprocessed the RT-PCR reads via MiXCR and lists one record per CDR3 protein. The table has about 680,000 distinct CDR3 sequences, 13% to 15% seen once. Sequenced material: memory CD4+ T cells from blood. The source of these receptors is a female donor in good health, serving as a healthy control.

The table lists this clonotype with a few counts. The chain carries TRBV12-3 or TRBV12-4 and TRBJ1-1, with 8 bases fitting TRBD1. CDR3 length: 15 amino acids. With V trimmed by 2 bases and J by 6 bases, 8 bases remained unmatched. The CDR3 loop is CASSLLAGGISEAFF. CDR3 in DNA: TGTGCCAGCAGTTTACTGGCAGGGGGCATCTCTGAAGCTTTCTTT.

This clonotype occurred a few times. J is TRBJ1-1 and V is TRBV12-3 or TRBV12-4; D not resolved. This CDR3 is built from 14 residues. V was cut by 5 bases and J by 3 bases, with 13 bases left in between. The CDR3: CASSAEGGYTEAFF. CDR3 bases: TGTGCCAGCAGTGCCGAGGGAGGGTACACTGAAGCTTTCTTT.

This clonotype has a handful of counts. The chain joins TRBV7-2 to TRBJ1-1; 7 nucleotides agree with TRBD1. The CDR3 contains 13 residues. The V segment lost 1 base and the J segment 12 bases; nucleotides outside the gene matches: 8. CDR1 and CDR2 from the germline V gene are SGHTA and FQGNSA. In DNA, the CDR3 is TGTGCCAGCAGCTTAGAGGAGGGGGCGACGACTTTCTTT. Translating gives CASSLEEGATTFF. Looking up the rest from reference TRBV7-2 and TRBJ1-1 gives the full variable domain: GAGVSQSPSNKVTEKGKDVELRCDPISGHTALYWYRQSLGQGLEFLIYFQGNSAPDKSGLPSDRFSAERTGGSVSTLTIQRTQQEDSAVYLCASSLEEGATTFFGQGTRLTVV.

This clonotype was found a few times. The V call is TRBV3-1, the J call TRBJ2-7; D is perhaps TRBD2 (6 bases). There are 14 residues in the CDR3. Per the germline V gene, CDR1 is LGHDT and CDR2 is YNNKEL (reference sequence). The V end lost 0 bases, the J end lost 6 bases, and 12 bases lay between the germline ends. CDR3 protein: CASSQDSAGREQYF. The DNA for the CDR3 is TGTGCCAGCAGCCAAGATTCCGCGGGACGCGAGCAGTACTTC.

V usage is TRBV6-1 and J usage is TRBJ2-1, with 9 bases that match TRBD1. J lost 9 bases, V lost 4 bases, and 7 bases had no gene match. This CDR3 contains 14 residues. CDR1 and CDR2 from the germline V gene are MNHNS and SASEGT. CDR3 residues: CASSASTGGGEQFF. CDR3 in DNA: TGTGCCAGCAGTGCTAGTACAGGGGGCGGTGAGCAGTTCTTC.

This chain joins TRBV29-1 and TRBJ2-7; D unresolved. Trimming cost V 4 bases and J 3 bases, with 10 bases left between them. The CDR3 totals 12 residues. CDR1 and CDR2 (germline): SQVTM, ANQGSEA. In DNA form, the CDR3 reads TGCAGCGTTGGTCTACACTACTACGAGCAGTACTTC. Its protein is CSVGLHYYEQYF.

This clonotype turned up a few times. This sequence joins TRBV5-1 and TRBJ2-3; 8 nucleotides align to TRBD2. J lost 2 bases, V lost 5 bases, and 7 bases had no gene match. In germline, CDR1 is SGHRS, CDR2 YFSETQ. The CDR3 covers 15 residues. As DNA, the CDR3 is TGCGCCAGCAGTCTGACGGGAGGGGCCACAGATACGCAGTATTTT. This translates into CASSLTGGATDTQYF.